This T cell receptor (beta chain) was documented in a study of cytomegalovirus exposure and HLA in healthy donors. About the study: Around 78 million unique TCR sequences came from HLA-typed donors in an early release.

Study observations and caveats: When analyzed later, the rates of TCR association showed variation by HLA locus, with DRB1 the most and HLA-C the fewest. Relative to the roughly 640-donor mean, N-insertions were reportedly fewer in an Asian-associated ancestry cluster in a later analysis.

The PCR ran on 60 Vbeta and 13 Jbeta primers. The data were produced by immunoSEQ multiplex PCR, yet TCRdb's version contains in-frame clones alone and is incomplete. In the table there are 170,000 or so clones, less than 85% of which are singletons. About this clone: No antigen is known for it.

Germline CDR1 is SGHTA and CDR2 is FQGNSA. CDR3 length equals 16 residues. Trimming left V 5 bases short and J 2 bases short, with 15 bases between. Material: PBMCs. The receptor's source is a middle-aged man in good health and CMV-seronegative. V and J are TRBV7-2 and TRBJ2-2, with D possibly TRBD1 on 8 matching bases. The CDR3 reads CASSPNRGGNTGELFF. For the CDR3, the DNA is TGTGCCAGCAGCCCCAACAGGGGGGGAAACACCGGGGAGCTGTTTTTT.